Listed below are T cell receptor beta chains from one sample, sequenced in a study of CD8+ T cells in alopecia areata. Here immunoSEQ multiplex PCR was the method, and the copy in TCRdb shows in-frame clones only, minus some. This repertoire shows approximately 210,000 clones, under 80% found once; its top ten account for about 1.3%. This specimen consisted of CD4+ T cells sorted from blood, obtained around week 50, from a patient treated with tofacitinib. These receptors were obtained from a human donor with alopecia areata. The CDR3 runs from the conserved cysteine through the conserved F or W. Each record gives: V gene, CDR3 length, clone size, J gene, CDR3 protein. The size field is filled for only some rows; it gives once, few, many or a size class.

v_gene: TRBV14
len: 16
abundance: once
j_gene: TRBJ2-7
CDR3aa: CASSHRAGTDSYEQYF

v_gene: TRBV4-2
len: 15
abundance: .
j_gene: TRBJ1-1
CDR3aa: CASSQVAGTNTEAFF

v_gene: TRBV13
len: 13
abundance: once
j_gene: TRBJ1-2
CDR3aa: CASSLGQGYGYTF

v_gene: TRBV29-1
len: 14
abundance: few
j_gene: TRBJ2-7
CDR3aa: CSVRTGSFGYEQYF

v_gene: TRBV15
len: 11
abundance: once
j_gene: TRBJ1-6
CDR3aa: CATSREGTLHF

v_gene: TRBV9
len: 16
abundance: few
j_gene: TRBJ2-3
CDR3aa: CASSVDPSGGTDTQYF

v_gene: TRBV29-1
len: 14
abundance: .
j_gene: TRBJ2-3
CDR3aa: CSVDETRATDTQYF

v_gene: TRBV2
len: 13
abundance: .
j_gene: TRBJ2-7
CDR3aa: CAGSGTAVYEQYF

v_gene: TRBV19
len: 14
abundance: .
j_gene: TRBJ1-5
CDR3aa: CASSIGKSNQPQHF

v_gene: TRBV13
len: 16
abundance: .
j_gene: TRBJ2-7
CDR3aa: CASSARTSGLSYEQYF

v_gene: TRBV5-1
len: 15
abundance: .
j_gene: TRBJ2-2
CDR3aa: CASSLAAASAGELFF

v_gene: TRBV23-1
len: 16
abundance: .
j_gene: TRBJ1-5
CDR3aa: CASSQSWGGAYQPQHF

v_gene: TRBV18
len: 17
abundance: .
j_gene: TRBJ2-3
CDR3aa: CASATGTSGPYTDTQYF

v_gene: TRBV9
len: 16
abundance: .
j_gene: TRBJ1-6
CDR3aa: CASSVVPTLPNSPLHF

v_gene: TRBV7-9
len: 16
abundance: .
j_gene: TRBJ2-1
CDR3aa: CASSLYPSGGYNEQFF

v_gene: TRBV30
len: 14
abundance: .
j_gene: TRBJ1-5
CDR3aa: CAWSVGQGGQPQHF

v_gene: TRBV20-1
len: 11
abundance: .
j_gene: TRBJ2-3
CDR3aa: CSAHRTDTQYF

v_gene: TRBV5-6
len: 16
abundance: many
j_gene: TRBJ2-7
CDR3aa: CASTRARQGVIGEQYF

v_gene: TRBV7-2
len: 14
abundance: .
j_gene: TRBJ2-3
CDR3aa: CASSLTRGTDTQYF

v_gene: TRBV6-1
len: 14
abundance: once
j_gene: TRBJ1-1
CDR3aa: CASSEGGGVTEAFF

v_gene: TRBV7-8
len: 15
abundance: .
j_gene: TRBJ2-2
CDR3aa: CASSELTEFGGELFF

v_gene: TRBV10-3
len: 13
abundance: .
j_gene: TRBJ2-1
CDR3aa: CAIGLAGANEQFF